The 11 T cell receptor beta chains below were found in one sample sequenced in a study of blood T cell repertoires in COVID-19. The table came from immunoSEQ multiplex PCR; TCRdb's copy has only in-frame clones and leaves some out. The sample has some 95,000 clones, approximately 90% seen once. The sequenced material came from peripheral blood. The source of these receptors is a human donor with active COVID-19. The donor label of this sample is uncertain.

V is TRBV6-5 and J is TRBJ2-3; D may be TRBD2 (5 bases). Germline V gene lookup returns CDR1 MNHEY and CDR2 SVGAGI. The CDR3 is 15 residues long. Trimming pared 6 bases from V and 6 bases from J, leaving 19 bases between. CDR3 nucleotides: TGTGCCAGCAGGCCCGACTATTCCGTTAGTGATACGCAGTATTTT. Amino acid sequence: CASRPDYSVSDTQYF.

J is TRBJ1-1 and V is TRBV7-9; D not certain. Trimming pared 3 bases from V and 5 bases from J, leaving 10 bases between. CDR1 and CDR2 (germline): SEHNR, FQNEAQ (reference sequence). This CDR3 is built from 13 residues. CDR3 DNA: TGTGCCAGCAGCTTCGGGAGGTCAACTGAAGCTTTCTTT. Translation: CASSFGRSTEAFF.

The chain combines TRBV27 with TRBJ2-3, with a weak D call TRBD2 (6 bases). V was pared by 6 bases and J by 6 bases, with 16 bases between. CDR1 and CDR2 from the germline V gene are MNHEY and SMNVEV (reference sequence). This CDR3 is 14 amino acids long. Written as DNA, the CDR3 is TGTGCCAGCAGAAAAGGGTGGGACTCGGATACGCAGTATTTT. As protein: CASRKGWDSDTQYF.

This clone showed up just once. The genes are TRBV6-1 and TRBJ1-5, with D uncertain. This CDR3 spans 14 amino acids. Per germline, CDR1 MNHNS and CDR2 SASEGT. Trimming cost V 1 base and J 2 bases, with 6 bases left between them. In DNA, the CDR3 is TGTGCCAGCAGTGAAGTCCGCGGCAATCAGCCCCAGCATTTT. The encoded protein is CASSEVRGNQPQHF.

The rearrangement links TRBV19 to TRBJ1-1, with D unclear. V lost 8 bases, J lost 1 base, and 17 bases lay in between. CDR3 size: 15 residues. The germline CDR1 and CDR2 sequences are LNHDA and SQIVND (reference sequence). CDR3 sequence (DNA): TGTGCCAGTCTTGGGATGGCGGGATCGAACACTGAAGCTTTCTTT. Translating gives CASLGMAGSNTEAFF.

The rearrangement joins TRBV4-2 to TRBJ2-1; D ambiguous. CDR1 LGHNA and CDR2 YNFKEQ come from the germline V gene. The CDR3 runs 13 residues. Trimming took off 0 bases at V and 8 bases at J, with 8 bases between the two ends. CDR3 coding DNA: TGTGCCAGCAGCCAAGAATTGGCCTATGAGCAGTTCTTC. This gives the protein CASSQELAYEQFF.

The chain recombines TRBV6-4 with TRBJ2-3; 12 bases line up with TRBD1. With V trimmed by 2 bases and J by 4 bases, 1 base remained unmatched. This CDR3 has 15 amino acids. Germline CDR1 is MRHNA and CDR2 is SNTAGT. CDR3 in DNA: TGTGCCAGCAGTGACGGGACAGGGGGCGCAGATACGCAGTATTTT. It yields the protein CASSDGTGGADTQYF.

The sample holds a few counts of this clone. V and J are TRBV19 and TRBJ2-7; D gene ambiguous. The length of the CDR3 is 13 residues. Trimming cost V 5 bases and J 6 bases, with 14 bases left between them. Germline loops: CDR1 LNHDA, CDR2 SQIVND (reference sequence). The CDR3: CASSEVITGEQYF. CDR3 DNA: TGTGCCAGTAGTGAGGTAATAACGGGCGAGCAGTACTTC. The variable domain in full, with the rest retrieved from reference TRBV19 and TRBJ2-7, is DGGITQSPKYLFRKEGQNVTLSCEQNLNHDAMYWYRQDPGQGLRLIYYSQIVNDFQKGDIAEGYSVSREKKESFPLTVTSAQKNPTAFYLCASSEVITGEQYFGPGTRLTVT.

The CDR3 DNA follows: TGTGCCAGTAGGGAGCTAGCGGGGGCCAATGAGCAGTTCTTC. This encodes CASRELAGANEQFF. J is TRBJ2-1 and V is TRBV19; 10 nucleotides align to TRBD2. CDR3 length equals 14 residues. J gave up 6 bases and V 6 bases, and 5 bases lay outside the gene matches. The germline V gene encodes CDR1 LNHDA and CDR2 SQIVND (reference sequence). Using reference TRBV19 and TRBJ2-1 for the parts outside the CDR3, the full variable domain is DGGITQSPKYLFRKEGQNVTLSCEQNLNHDAMYWYRQDPGQGLRLIYYSQIVNDFQKGDIAEGYSVSREKKESFPLTVTSAQKNPTAFYLCASRELAGANEQFFGPGTRLTVL.

The rearrangement joins TRBV27 to TRBJ2-5; 7 nucleotides line up with TRBD2. The CDR3 spans 14 residues. With 4 bases clipped from V and 5 bases from J, the junction kept 7 bases outside the gene matches. Germline V gene lookup returns CDR1 MNHEY and CDR2 SMNVEV (reference sequence). CDR3 in amino acids: CASSWGREGETQYF. CDR3 nucleotides: TGTGCCAGCAGTTGGGGCAGGGAGGGGGAGACCCAGTACTTC.

The chain recombines TRBV4-1 with TRBJ1-5; D uncertain. The ends were cut back, 0 bases at V and 6 bases at J, with 12 bases in the middle. The CDR3 totals 15 residues. Looked up from germline, CDR1 is MGHRA and CDR2 is YSYEKL. The CDR3 loop reads CASSQDEVAGQPQHF. CDR3 sequence (DNA): TGCGCCAGCAGCCAAGATGAGGTCGCGGGTCAGCCCCAGCATTTT.